Presented here are 4 T cell receptor beta chains from one specimen sequenced in a study of blood T cell repertoires in COVID-19. The repertoire was sequenced with immunoSEQ multiplex PCR; TCRdb's copy has only in-frame clones and lacks some. The sample holds about 250,000 clones; roughly 87% are singletons and the top ten take 2.5% to 3%. The source material was PBMCs or T cells enriched from blood (not recorded which). The origin of the receptors is a woman under 40 with acute COVID-19.

This chain joins TRBV6-2 or TRBV6-3 and TRBJ1-5; D is possibly TRBD1 (5 bases). V lost 2 bases, J lost 7 bases, and 15 bases lay in between. CDR3 length equals 15 residues. CDR1 MNHEY and CDR2 SVGEGT come from the germline V gene. For the CDR3, the DNA is TGTGCCAGCAGTTACGATCACCAGGGTAGGCAGCCCCAGCATTTT. It is translated as CASSYDHQGRQPQHF.

The gene calls are TRBV6-5 and TRBJ1-2; D ambiguous. The length of the CDR3 is 11 residues. CDR1 and CDR2 from the germline V gene are MNHEY and SVGAGI. Trimming stripped 6 bases from V and 4 bases from J, with 6 bases between. The CDR3: CASRQFYGYTF. In DNA, the CDR3 is TGTGCCAGCAGACAGTTCTATGGCTACACCTTC.

The chain carries TRBV5-6 and TRBJ1-2; 10 positions agree with TRBD1. J gave up 0 bases and V 3 bases, and 11 bases lay outside the gene matches. Germline assignment: CDR1 SGHDT and CDR2 YYEEEE. The CDR3 is 18 residues long. This CDR3 reads CASSWGLGTGDSNYGYTF. Written as DNA, the CDR3 is TGTGCCAGCAGCTGGGGATTGGGGACAGGGGACTCTAACTATGGCTACACCTTC.

The rearrangement links TRBV5-1 to TRBJ1-1; D not resolved. CDR3 size: 13 residues. The V gene's germline CDR1 is SGHRS and CDR2 YFSETQ. Between the trimmed V and J ends, which lost 0 bases and 4 bases, there was a span of 7 bases. CDR3 coding DNA: TGCGCCAGCAGCTTGGTGCGCGGCACTGAAGCTTTCTTT. This encodes CASSLVRGTEAFF.